This T cell receptor (beta chain) originates from a study of vaccination effects on CD4 cells after COVID-19. Study-wide context: Each person got two doses of an mRNA SARS-CoV-2 vaccine, BNT162b2 or mRNA-1273. The study sampled two convalescent patients 16 days and one week before vaccination.

Study-wide results and caveats: Few convalescent patients were studied, and early post-infection samples were lacking. Post-vaccine spike-reactive clones in convalescents were mainly new vaccine-induced clones.

Only in-frame clones appear in the TCRdb table, and some are missing; sequencing was by immunoSEQ multiplex PCR. The sample lists approximately 38,000 clones; about two thirds were seen once. In the case of this clone: Its antigen remains unknown.

Prior to sequencing, the ViraFEST assay stimulated PBMC with viral peptide pools, which expanded the antigen-specific CD4+ T cells. The authors isolated CD4+ T cells after around 9 days of culture. Their SARS-CoV-2 infection, verified by PCR, occurred between March and December 2020. CDR1 is LNHDA, CDR2 SQIVND, per germline (reference sequence). The V and J ends lost 6 bases and 8 bases, in that order; junction bases with no gene match: 14. The CDR3 spans 16 residues. Sequenced here: CD4+ T cells from PBMCs cultured with a peptide pool, sampled before COVID-19 vaccination. The receptor was isolated from a human donor who had a prior SARS-CoV-2 infection. The chain recombines TRBV19 with TRBJ2-7; 12 bases map to TRBD2. The CDR3 DNA reads TGTGCCAGTAGCCTCGGACTAGCGGGATACGGTACTAAGCAGTACTTC. It translates to CASSLGLAGYGTKQYF.